This TCR beta chain comes out of a study of blood T cells in healthy people across ages. Overall study context: Through template switching, about one barcoded beta molecule was captured per two T cells, as measured in model experiments.

Next came a second PCR, run for about 6 to 11 cycles, which used a sample-barcoded 5' primer along with a J-beta primer mix. TCRdb redid the calling of the 5' RACE reads with MiXCR, one entry per CDR3 protein. Of fewer than 1.5 million distinct CDR3 sequences in the sample, 42% are singletons; the top ten hold under 8%. Every participating donor contributed about 10 milliliters of peripheral blood through a draw. The CDR3 consists of 15 residues. The junction had 5 bases not matched to a gene; V was cut back by 1 base and J by 3 bases. The V gene's germline CDR1 is SGHRS and CDR2 YFSETQ. The V and J genes are TRBV5-1 and TRBJ2-3, with 7 bases fitting TRBD1. The sequence derives from a woman between 18 and 29 years old in good health. Source material: blood. This CDR3 reads CASSLSGTETDTQYF. CDR3 sequence (DNA): TGCGCCAGCAGCTTGTCCGGGACAGAGACAGATACGCAGTATTTT.